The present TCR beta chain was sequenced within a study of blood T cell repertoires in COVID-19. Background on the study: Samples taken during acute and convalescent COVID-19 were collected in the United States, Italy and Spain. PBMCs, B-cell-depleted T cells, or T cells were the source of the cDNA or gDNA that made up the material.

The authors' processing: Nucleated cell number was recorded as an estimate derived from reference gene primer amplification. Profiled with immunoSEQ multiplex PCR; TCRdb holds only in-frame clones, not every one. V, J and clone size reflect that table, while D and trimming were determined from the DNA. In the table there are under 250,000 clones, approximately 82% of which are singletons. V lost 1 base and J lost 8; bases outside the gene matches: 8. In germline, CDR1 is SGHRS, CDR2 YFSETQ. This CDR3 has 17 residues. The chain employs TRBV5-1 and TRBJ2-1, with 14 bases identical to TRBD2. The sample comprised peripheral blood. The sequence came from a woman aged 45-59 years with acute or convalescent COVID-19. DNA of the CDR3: TGCGCCAGCAGCTTGCCCGGGACTAGCGGGAGTCTGGATGAGCAGTTCTTC. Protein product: CASSLPGTSGSLDEQFF.